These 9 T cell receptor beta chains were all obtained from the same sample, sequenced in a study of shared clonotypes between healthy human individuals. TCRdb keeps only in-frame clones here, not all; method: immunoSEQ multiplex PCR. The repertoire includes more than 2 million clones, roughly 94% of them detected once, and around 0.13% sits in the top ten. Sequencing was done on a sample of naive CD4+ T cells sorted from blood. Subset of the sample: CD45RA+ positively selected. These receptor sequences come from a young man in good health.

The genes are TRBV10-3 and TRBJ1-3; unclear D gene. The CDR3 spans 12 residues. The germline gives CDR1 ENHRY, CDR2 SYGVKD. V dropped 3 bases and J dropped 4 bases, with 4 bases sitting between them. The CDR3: CAISEEGNTIYF. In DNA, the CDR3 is TGTGCCATCAGTGAAGAGGGAAACACCATATATTTT.

CDR3: CASSLVGGYSNQPQHF. For the CDR3, the DNA is TGTGCCAGCAGCTTAGTGGGGGGATATAGCAATCAGCCCCAGCATTTT. V gene TRBV11-2 combines with J gene TRBJ1-5; perhaps TRBD1 as D (5 bases). The CDR3 covers 16 residues. Germline CDR1 SGHAT, CDR2 FQNNGV. Trimming removed 1 base from V and 0 bases from J, with 10 bases in between. The whole variable domain, remainder taken from reference TRBV11-2 and TRBJ1-5, is EAGVAQSPRYKIIEKRQSVAFWCNPISGHATLYWYQQILGQGPKLLIQFQNNGVVDDSQLPKDRFSAERLKGVDSTLKIQPAKLEDSAVYLCASSLVGGYSNQPQHFGDGTRLSIL.

The CDR3 sequence: CAWSPYRAGYTF. For the CDR3, the DNA is TGTGCCTGGAGTCCTTACAGGGCTGGCTACACCTTC. The chain couples TRBV30 to TRBJ1-2, with D possibly being TRBD1 (6 bases). Looked up from germline, CDR1 is GTSNPN and CDR2 is SVGIG (reference sequence). The CDR3 totals 12 residues. V was cut by 2 bases and J by 7 bases, with 11 bases left in between.

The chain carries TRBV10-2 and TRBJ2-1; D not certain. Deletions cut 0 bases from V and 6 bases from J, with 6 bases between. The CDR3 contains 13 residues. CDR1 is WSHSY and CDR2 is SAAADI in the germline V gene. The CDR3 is CASSESFSNEQFF. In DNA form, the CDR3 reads TGCGCCAGCAGTGAGTCCTTTTCCAATGAGCAGTTCTTC.

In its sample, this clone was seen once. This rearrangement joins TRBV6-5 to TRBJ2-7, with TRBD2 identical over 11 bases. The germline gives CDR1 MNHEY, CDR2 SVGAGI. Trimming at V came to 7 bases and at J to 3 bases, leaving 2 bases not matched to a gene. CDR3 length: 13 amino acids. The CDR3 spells CASKLAGGYEQYF. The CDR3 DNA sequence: TGTGCCAGCAAGCTAGCGGGAGGCTACGAGCAGTACTTC.

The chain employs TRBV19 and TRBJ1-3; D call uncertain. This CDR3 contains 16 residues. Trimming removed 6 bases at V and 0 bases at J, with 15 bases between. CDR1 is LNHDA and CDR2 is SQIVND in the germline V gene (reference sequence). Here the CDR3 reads CASRSGTANSGNTIYF. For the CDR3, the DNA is TGTGCCAGTAGGAGTGGAACAGCAAACTCTGGAAACACCATATATTTT.

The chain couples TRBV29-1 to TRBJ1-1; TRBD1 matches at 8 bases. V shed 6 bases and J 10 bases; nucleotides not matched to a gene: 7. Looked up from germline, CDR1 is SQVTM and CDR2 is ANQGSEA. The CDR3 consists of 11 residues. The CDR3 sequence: CSVQGARGAFF. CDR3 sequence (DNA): TGCAGCGTCCAGGGGGCTAGGGGAGCTTTCTTT.

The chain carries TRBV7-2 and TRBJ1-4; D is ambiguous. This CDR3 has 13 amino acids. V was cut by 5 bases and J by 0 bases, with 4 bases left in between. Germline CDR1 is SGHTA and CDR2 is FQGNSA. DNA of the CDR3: TGTGCCAGCAGCCTCACAACTAATGAAAAACTGTTTTTT. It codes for CASSLTTNEKLFF.

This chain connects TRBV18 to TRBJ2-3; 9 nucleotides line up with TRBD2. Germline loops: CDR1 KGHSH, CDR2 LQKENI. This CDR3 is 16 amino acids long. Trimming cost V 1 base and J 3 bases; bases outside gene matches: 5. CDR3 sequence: CASSPQSSGKTDTQYF. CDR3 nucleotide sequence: TGTGCCAGCTCACCACAATCTAGCGGGAAAACAGATACGCAGTATTTT.